The clone carrying this T cell receptor beta chain has only a few counts. Antigen specificity is unknown. Barcoded TCR alpha and TCR beta cDNA libraries with UMIs came from 5'RACE using constant-segment primers. One entry per CDR3 protein, called by TCRdb with MiXCR from the 5' RACE reads. The table includes approximately 400,000 distinct CDR3 sequences, roughly 17% detected once. This record belongs to a study of T-cell memory formation after mild COVID-19. Points from the study as a whole: Within pre-infection memory, some responding clones were found, suggesting cross-reactive memory joined.

Germline lookup yields CDR1 SNHLY and CDR2 FYNNEI. V was cut by 5 bases and J by 10 bases, with 15 bases left in between. The CDR3 contains 13 residues. The receptor comes from a young man who had mild COVID-19 (a few samples of this study predate the infection). Cell type and time point are not known. Sequenced material: PBMCs or a T cell subset sorted from them (not recorded which). The chain has TRBV2 and TRBJ2-1; D ambiguous. CDR3 nucleotides: TGTGCCAGCAGTCGGACCCGATCGGGCGAGCAGTTCTTC. Its protein is CASSRTRSGEQFF.